This is a list of T cell receptor beta chains from one sample in a study of CD8 T cells in Susac syndrome. TCRdb used MiXCR to reprocess the immunoSEQ multiplex PCR reads, holding one entry per CDR3 protein. The sample shows roughly 150,000 distinct CDR3 sequences, 85% to 95% of them seen only once. Sequences were obtained from CD4+ T cells from PBMCs. The receptors shown here come from a human donor with Susac syndrome. Each CDR3 is given with its conserved first and last residue. The D gene is left open where the match is weak. Some rows mark clone size as missing; the rest say once, few, many or name a class of expanded clone.

>.|TRBV20-1|TRBJ2-1|.
TGCAGTGCTAGAGAACAGGGAACCTACCGCGGGGAGCAGTTCTTC
CSAREQGTYRGEQFF
>.|TRBV4-3|TRBJ2-5|.
TGCGCCAGCAGCCAAGGGCTGGTTGCAGGGCAAGAGACCCAGTACTTC
CASSQGLVAGQETQYF
>.|TRBV7-2|TRBJ2-1|.
TGTGCCAGCAGCTTAGCCCGACAGGCTGAGCAGTTCTTC
CASSLARQAEQFF
>.|TRBV15|TRBJ2-1|.
TGTGCCACCAGGCTCCGGAGGGGGGATTTGAATGAGCAGTTCTTC
CATRLRRGDLNEQFF
>.|TRBV7-8|TRBJ1-2|.
TGTGCCAGCAGCTTAGTGGGGGATGGCTACACCTTC
CASSLVGDGYTF
>.|TRBV18|TRBJ1-2|.
TGTGCCAGCTCACCTAGTAAGGGGCCCCATGGCTACACCTTC
CASSPSKGPHGYTF
>.|TRBV27|TRBJ1-5|.
TGTGCCAGCAGTTTAAATGGAAATCAGCCCCAGCATTTT
CASSLNGNQPQHF
>.|TRBV6-5|TRBJ1-6|.
TGTGCCAGCAGGGGGCCGCTTAAGAATTCACCCCTCCACTTT
CASRGPLKNSPLHF
>TRBD1|TRBV19|TRBJ1-6|.
TGTGCCAGTAGAGACAGGGGGCGAGTTAATTCACCCCTCCACTTT
CASRDRGRVNSPLHF
>TRBD1|TRBV18|TRBJ2-7|.
TGTGCCAGCTCACCGGGGACAGGGCCCTACGAGCAGTACTTC
CASSPGTGPYEQYF
>TRBD2|TRBV5-6|TRBJ2-7|.
TGTGCCAGCAGCTTTTCGGCGGGGGGCCTCTACGAGCAGTACTTC
CASSFSAGGLYEQYF
>.|TRBV2|TRBJ2-1|.
TGTGCCAGCAGTGGCTCGGGCAATGAGCAGTTCTTC
CASSGSGNEQFF
>.|TRBV15|TRBJ2-7|.
TGTGCCACCAGCAGAGATCCCTGGGTAGGCGAGCAGTACTTC
CATSRDPWVGEQYF
>.|TRBV7-2|TRBJ1-5|.
TGTGCCAGCCGGGCAGGCCTTAATCAGCCCCAGCATTTT
CASRAGLNQPQHF
>TRBD2|TRBV7-2|TRBJ2-2|.
TGTGCCAGCAGCTTAGGGTCTAGCGGTTACACCGGGGAGCTGTTTTTT
CASSLGSSGYTGELFF
>.|TRBV2|TRBJ2-3|.
TGTGCCAGCAGTGGAGGTCGGGCAGATACGCAGTATTTT
CASSGGRADTQYF
>.|TRBV5-1|TRBJ1-1|.
TGCGCCAGCAGCTTCGGGACATCGAACACTGAAGCTTTCTTT
CASSFGTSNTEAFF
>.|TRBV7-2|TRBJ2-5|.
TGTGCCAGCAGCGTCAGCGTGGAGACCCAGTACTTC
CASSVSVETQYF
>.|TRBV20-1|TRBJ2-5|.
TGCAGTGCAGACACCGTCCAAGAGACCCAGTACTTC
CSADTVQETQYF
>.|TRBV20-1|TRBJ1-1|once
TGCAGTGCTACCTGGAACACTGAAGCTTTCTTT
CSATWNTEAFF
>.|TRBV23-1|TRBJ2-1|once
TGCGCCAGCAGTCAATCAAGTGAGCAGTTCTTC
CASSQSSEQFF
>.|TRBV29-1|TRBJ2-5|.
TGCAGCGTTGCAAGATCGGGGGCCCAGTACTTC
CSVARSGAQYF
>.|TRBV7-9|TRBJ1-5|.
TGTGCCAGCAGCTTAGGACAGTCACAGCCCCAGCATTTT
CASSLGQSQPQHF